This T cell receptor (beta chain) was found in a study of identical twins. Unique molecular identifiers were present on the cDNA, which also gained a universal primer site by template switching. From the 5' RACE reads, TCRdb called clonotypes with MiXCR, one entry per CDR3 protein. The sample lists 1,800,000 or so distinct CDR3 sequences, 25% to 35% occurring once. With regard to this clonotype: Its target is not known.

Every one of the donors was a healthy Caucasian. Regarding the study as a whole: Monozygotic twins shared more out-of-frame TCR alpha than recombination models predicted.

CDR1 and CDR2 from the germline V gene are ENHRY and SYGVKD. The trim removed 2 bases at V and 5 bases at J, leaving 4 bases unmatched. This CDR3 spans 16 amino acids. The chain uses TRBV10-3 and TRBJ2-4; 12 bases are shared with TRBD2. Sequencing used cord blood. This TCR was recovered from a newborn girl in good health. The chain's CDR3 is CAISETSGGLENIQYF. The CDR3, as DNA: TGTGCCATCAGTGAGACTAGCGGGGGGCTAGAAAACATTCAGTACTTC.